This T cell receptor beta chain comes out of a study of T cell responses to AZD1222 COVID-19 vaccine. To note about this clone: Its antigen is unknown.

Study-wide results and caveats: The peak T cell response came first, and repertoires were sampled only after it.

Only in-frame clones appear in the TCRdb table, and some are missing; sequencing was by immunoSEQ multiplex PCR. The table includes around 140,000 clones, 85% to 90% detected once. The sequence was obtained from an adult in good health. The source material was peripheral blood, sampled on day 0 of AZD1222 vaccination.

CDR3 residues: CASSPTNVNYEQYF. DNA of the CDR3: TGTGCCAGCAGCCCCACCAACGTTAACTACGAGCAGTACTTC. The J gene is TRBJ2-7, the V gene TRBV11-2; D remains unclear. The germline V gene encodes CDR1 SGHAT and CDR2 FQNNGV. The CDR3 has 14 amino acids. V lost 5 bases to trimming and J lost 3 bases, with 14 bases between them.